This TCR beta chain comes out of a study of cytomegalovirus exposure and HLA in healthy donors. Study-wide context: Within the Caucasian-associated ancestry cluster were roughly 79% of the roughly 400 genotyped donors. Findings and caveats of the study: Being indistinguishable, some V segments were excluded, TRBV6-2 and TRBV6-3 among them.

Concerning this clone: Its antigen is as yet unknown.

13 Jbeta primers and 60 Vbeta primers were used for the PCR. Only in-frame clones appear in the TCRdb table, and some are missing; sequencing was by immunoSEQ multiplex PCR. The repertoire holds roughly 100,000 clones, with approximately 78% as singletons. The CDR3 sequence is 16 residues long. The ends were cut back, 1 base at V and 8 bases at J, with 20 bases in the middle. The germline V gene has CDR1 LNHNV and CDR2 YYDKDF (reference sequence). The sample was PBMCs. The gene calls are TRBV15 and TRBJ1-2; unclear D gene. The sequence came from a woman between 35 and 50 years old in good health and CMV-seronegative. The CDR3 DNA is TGTGCCACCAGCAGAGTGCCCCTCGGGTCCCAAATCGGCTACACCTTC. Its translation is CATSRVPLGSQIGYTF.